This T cell receptor (beta chain) was obtained from a study of T cells expressing NK-cell markers. Study details: Seven of the eight sequenced donors were classified as HCMV-seropositive, and one was classified as seronegative. Whole-study results and caveats: It is unclear if expanded NKG2C-expressing clones target HCMV antigens.

Germline assignment: CDR1 SGHDT and CDR2 YYEEEE. CDR3 size: 15 residues. Using the 5' RACE reads, TCRdb records one entry per CDR3 protein without DNA. The sample spans some 500,000 distinct CDR3 sequences; the ten largest clones claim around 1.4%. Worth noting for this clonotype: As yet, its antigen is unknown.

Sequencing input: blood T cells: a sorted CD56 or NKG2C T cell subset, CD4+ or CD8+ T cells, or bulk PBMC T cells (not recorded which). This sequence joins TRBV5-6 and TRBJ2-1; TCRdb's D gene call, TRBD1, goes unchecked for lack of DNA. The sequence was collected from a woman in her forties or fifties in good health. The CDR3: CASSRGQGSSNEQFF.